This T cell receptor (beta chain) was recovered during a study of T cell repertoires in cytomegalovirus infection. Study-wide findings and caveats: Dominant in the ex vivo response were TCR beta clonotypes restricted by HLA-C and specific for CMV. Cumulative public TCR beta family frequency identified CMV carriers with the relevant HLA.

One entry per CDR3 protein, called by TCRdb with MiXCR from the reads. The table lists 150,000 or so distinct CDR3 sequences, about 6.5% of them singletons, with 18% in the top ten. This clonotype was seen many times. The target antigen is unknown. Germline V gives CDR1 SGHAT, CDR2 FQNNGV. The CDR3 has 16 amino acids. With V trimmed by 1 base and J by 7 bases, 7 bases remained unmatched. The origin of this receptor is a human donor in good health (CMV status not recorded). Some clones in this sample may be carry-over from other donors' samples. V gene TRBV11-2 combines with J gene TRBJ1-6, with 7 bases matching TRBD1. The specimen was PBMCs. The CDR3 DNA reads as TGTGCCAGCAGCTTAGTAGACAGGGTGAGGAATTCACCCCTCCACTTT. As protein: CASSLVDRVRNSPLHF.